A single sample is the source of the 7 T cell receptor beta chains below, sequenced in a study of cytomegalovirus exposure and HLA in healthy donors. The PCR was carried out with 60 Vbeta primers and 13 Jbeta primers. Only in-frame clones appear in the TCRdb table, and some are missing; sequencing was by immunoSEQ multiplex PCR. The profile shows 140,000 or so clones, approximately 79% of them singletons. Sequencing was carried out using PBMCs. Receptor source: a woman in her 30s in good health and CMV-seronegative.

There are a few counts of this clone. The chain carries TRBV19 and TRBJ1-6, with 8 bases aligning to TRBD1. J gave up 10 bases and V 3 bases, and 5 bases lay outside the gene matches. CDR1 and CDR2 from the germline V gene are LNHDA and SQIVND (reference sequence). The CDR3 loop spans 14 amino acids. The CDR3 loop reads CASSIDRGLSPLHF. The CDR3 DNA reads TGTGCCAGTAGTATCGACAGGGGACTCTCACCCCTCCACTTT.

This clone was found once. The chain employs TRBV27 and TRBJ2-1; D is possibly TRBD2 (6 bases). In germline, CDR1 is MNHEY, CDR2 SMNVEV (reference sequence). Trimming removed 4 bases at V and 5 bases at J, with 15 bases between. The CDR3 is made up of 15 amino acids. The CDR3 spells CASSSVGGINNEQFF. In DNA form, the CDR3 reads TGTGCCAGCAGTTCGGTCGGCGGGATAAACAATGAGCAGTTCTTC.

This chain links TRBV5-4 with TRBJ2-7, with 8 positions matching TRBD1. V dropped 0 bases and J dropped 6; count of bases not matched to a gene: 5. There are 14 residues in the CDR3. CDR1 is SGHNT and CDR2 is YYREEE in the germline V gene (reference sequence). For the CDR3, the DNA is TGTGCCAGCAGCTTGGGGACAGGGTTGGGCGAGCAGTACTTC. Residues: CASSLGTGLGEQYF.

This sequence joins TRBV28 and TRBJ1-1, with a weak D call TRBD1 (6 bases). Germline values: CDR1 MDHEN, CDR2 SYDVKM. The V end was cut by 5 bases, the J end by 11 bases, with 24 bases between. The CDR3 is made up of 15 amino acids. The CDR3 sequence: CASSKEQGLGLLAFF. The CDR3 nucleotides read TGTGCCAGCAGTAAGGAACAGGGCCTAGGCCTACTTGCTTTCTTT.

This clone appeared once. The chain links TRBV7-2 to TRBJ2-7; 12 positions agree with TRBD2. V shed 6 bases, J shed 4 bases, and the junction held 4 bases outside the gene matches. The CDR3 loop spans 14 amino acids. Germline V gene lookup returns CDR1 SGHTA and CDR2 FQGNSA. CDR3 bases: TGTGCCAGCAGACCTACTAGCGGGGGGTACGAGCAGTACTTC. Residues: CASRPTSGGYEQYF.

The V and J genes are TRBV29-1 and TRBJ1-3, with D hard to call. CDR1 SQVTM and CDR2 ANQGSEA come from the germline V gene. Trimming cost V 6 bases and J 3 bases, with 12 bases left between them. The CDR3 spans 13 residues. The CDR3 DNA sequence: TGCAGCGTCAGAAACCTTTTTGGAAACACCATATATTTT. This gives the protein CSVRNLFGNTIYF.

This clone showed up just once. This chain links TRBV6-1 with TRBJ1-2; D perhaps matches TRBD1 (6 bases). V dropped 6 bases and J dropped 5 bases, with 13 bases sitting between them. Germline assignment: CDR1 MNHNS and CDR2 SASEGT. The CDR3 is 13 residues long. As DNA, the CDR3 is TGTGCCAGCAGCCGGGACACTGCATATGGCTACACCTTC. It specifies CASSRDTAYGYTF.